Sequencing of this T cell receptor beta chain was carried out in a study of cytomegalovirus exposure and HLA in healthy donors. A multiplex PCR was run with 60 Vbeta primers and 13 Jbeta primers. TCRdb keeps only in-frame clones here, not all; method: immunoSEQ multiplex PCR. The table records more than 100,000 clones, over 75% of them present only once. V lost 7 bases and J lost 3; bases outside the gene matches: 8. CDR1 is SQVTM and CDR2 is ANQGSEA in the germline V gene. The CDR3 runs 13 residues. In its sample, this clone was seen once. What it recognizes is unknown. Findings and caveats of the study: Later analysis demonstrated an association between a missense DCLRE1C variant and TCR beta V- and J-gene trimming.

This TCR was sampled from a man aged 25 to 40 in good health and CMV-seronegative. The V and J genes are TRBV29-1 and TRBJ2-7, with 8 bases fitting TRBD1. Sequencing was performed on PBMCs. CDR3 DNA sequence: TGCAGCGCCATCCACAGGGGGAACTACGAGCAGTACTTC. Translating gives CSAIHRGNYEQYF.